The T cell receptor (beta chain) under discussion was sequenced for a study of metastatic and nonmetastatic thyroid tumors. At the level of the study: The authors compared repertoires across blood and tumor or nodule tissue from malignant and benign thyroid patients.

The germline V gene has CDR1 DFQATT and CDR2 SNEGSKA (reference sequence). Trimming shortened V by 0 bases and J by 8 bases, and 16 bases separated the two germline ends. The CDR3 covers 14 residues. Points from the study as a whole: Reports indicated that malignant thyroid tumors showed significantly higher TCR beta diversity than benign nodules did, in blood and tumor.

None of the patients had undergone any treatment ahead of thyroid surgery. Per the study methods: A papillary thyroid cancer distant-metastasis classifier was built from CDR3 differences across clinicopathological groups. MiXCR re-clonotyped the PCR reads for TCRdb. The V and J calls and clone size are TCRdb's, not the authors'. The sample lists tens of thousands of clones, around 13% seen once, with around 8.8% in the top ten. A remark on this clone: Its antigen is still unknown.

This TCR was sampled from a female donor with papillary thyroid cancer or a benign thyroid nodule (not recorded which). Some clones in this sample may be carry-over from other donors' samples. Specimen: tumor tissue. The J gene is TRBJ1-2, the V gene TRBV20-1, with D perhaps matching TRBD1 (6 bases). CDR3 nucleotide sequence: TGCAGTGCTAGAGAGGGGGCGGGTGTGTTCGGCTACACCTTC. Its protein is CSAREGAGVFGYTF.